This T cell receptor beta chain was identified in a study of blood T cells in healthy people across ages. CDR3 length: 14 residues. Germline loops: CDR1 SGHTA, CDR2 FQGNSA. A word on this clonotype: Its antigen is currently unknown. One end of the junction does not line up with germline, which may come from a read error.

Samples each had at least 5 micrograms of total RNA extracted. Whole-study findings and limits: Investigators treated diversity estimates from one million T cells as underestimates.

Using a J-beta primer mix together with a sample-barcoded 5' primer, a second PCR was run for roughly 7 to 12 cycles. Each cDNA molecule, via a template-switch adaptor with 12 random nucleotides, was tagged. TCRdb used MiXCR to reprocess the 5' RACE reads, holding one entry per CDR3 protein. The repertoire holds around 2 million distinct CDR3 sequences, with 35% to 50% as singletons. Input material: blood. This clonotype was sampled from a human donor in good health. V usage is TRBV7-2 and J usage is TRBJ2-3; D not certain. The CDR3 region has the DNA TGTGCCGGCAGCCCAGCTCGGAGCACAGATACGCAGTATTTT. Translation: CAGSPARSTDTQYF.